The present T cell receptor (beta chain) was sequenced within a study of beta chain features in type 1 diabetes. cDNA synthesis used the whole RNA isolate, giving expressed TCRB sequences. Sequencing was performed with immunoSEQ multiplex PCR; in TCRdb, only in-frame clones are kept and a portion is missing. The table includes some 410,000 clones, more than 9.5% detected once. This clone was seen only a few times. With V trimmed by 4 bases and J by 1 base, 5 bases remained unmatched. In germline, CDR1 is KGHSH, CDR2 LQKENI. The CDR3 runs 15 residues. About 116 mL of blood, on average, came from one heparinised draw per donor. CD4+ naive, central memory, regulatory and stem cell-like memory cells were sorted via CD45RO/CCR7/CD25/CD127/CD95/CD27.

The TCR originated in a woman younger than 30 in good health. The material sequenced was naive CD4+ T cells from blood. The chain couples TRBV18 to TRBJ2-7; 9 bases align to TRBD2. The CDR3 DNA reads as TGTGCCAGCTCACGGGATAGCGGGGGATCCTACGAGCAGTACTTC. Amino acid sequence: CASSRDSGGSYEQYF.